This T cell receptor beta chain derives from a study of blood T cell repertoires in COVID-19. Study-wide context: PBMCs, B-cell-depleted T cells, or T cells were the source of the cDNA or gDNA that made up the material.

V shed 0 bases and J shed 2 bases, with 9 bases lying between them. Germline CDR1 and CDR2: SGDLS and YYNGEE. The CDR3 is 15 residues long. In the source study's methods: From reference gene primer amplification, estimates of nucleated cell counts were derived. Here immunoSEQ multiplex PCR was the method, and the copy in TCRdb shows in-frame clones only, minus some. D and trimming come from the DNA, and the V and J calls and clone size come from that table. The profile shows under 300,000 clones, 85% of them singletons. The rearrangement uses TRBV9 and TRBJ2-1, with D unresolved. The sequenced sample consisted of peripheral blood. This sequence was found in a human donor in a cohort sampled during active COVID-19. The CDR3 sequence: CASSVVDLTYNEQFF. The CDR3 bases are TGTGCCAGCAGCGTAGTCGACTTAACCTACAATGAGCAGTTCTTC.